The entry that follows covers one T cell receptor beta chain sequence. The source of the sample is a study of shared clonotypes between healthy human individuals. Method: immunoSEQ multiplex PCR; TCRdb's copy keeps in-frame clones and lacks some. The sample records about 1.5 million clones, 95% to 99% being singletons. The V gene end was trimmed by 7 bases and the J gene end by 7 bases; junction bases not matched to a gene: 15. The V gene's germline CDR1 is SGDLS and CDR2 YYNGEE. The CDR3 contains 16 residues. The chain has TRBV9 and TRBJ2-1, with TRBD2 identical over 9 bases. This TCR came from a man aged 25-45 years in good health. Sequences were obtained from naive CD4+ T cells sorted from blood. As for subset: CD45RA+ positively selected. CDR3 sequence: CASERGLAGGPNEQFF. Written as DNA, the CDR3 is TGTGCCAGCGAGAGGGGGCTGGCGGGAGGGCCGAATGAGCAGTTCTTC. The full variable domain, its missing parts supplied by reference TRBV9 and TRBJ2-1, is DSGVTQTPKHLITATGQRVTLRCSPRSGDLSVYWYQQSLDQGLQFLIQYYNGEERAKGNILERFSAQQFPDLHSELNLSSLELGDSALYFCASERGLAGGPNEQFFGPGTRLTVL.